This TCR beta chain comes out of a study of persistence of HIV-infected CD4 T cells. For the study at large: Up to about 180 mL blood was drawn at multiple time points; two donors had single-time leukapheresis. Overall study findings and caveats: Bulk TCR data could not be restricted to HIV-1-infected CMV-responding cells.

Sequencing used immunoSEQ version 4 in survey mode. Method: immunoSEQ multiplex PCR; TCRdb's copy keeps in-frame clones and lacks some. The sample records roughly 41,000 clones, 80% to 90% being singletons. Cells were stimulated nonspecifically with anti-CD3/anti-CD28 magnetic beads. Responding CD4+ T cells were sorted by upregulation of both CD40 ligand and CD69. As for this clone: Its antigen is undetermined.

From germline, CDR1 is SGHRS and CDR2 YFSETQ. The V and J ends lost 4 bases and 6 bases, in that order; junction bases with no gene match: 12. This CDR3 is built from 15 residues. The J gene is TRBJ2-7, the V gene TRBV5-1, with 8 bases aligning to TRBD1. The receptor was isolated from an adult man with HIV who was CMV-seropositive. Sequenced here: CD4+ T cells sorted from PBMCs after roughly 18-hour stimulation, sampled from a patient who received antiretroviral therapy. This chain's CDR3 is CASSIPGTGLGEQYF. The CDR3 nucleotides read TGCGCCAGCAGCATCCCCGGGACAGGTCTTGGCGAGCAGTACTTC. The variable domain in full, completed from reference TRBV5-1 and TRBJ2-7, reads KAGVTQTPRYLIKTRGQQVTLSCSPISGHRSVSWYQQTPGQGLQFLFEYFSETQRNKGNFPGRFSGRQFSNSRSEMNVSTLELGDSALYLCASSIPGTGLGEQYFGPGTRLTVT.